Listed here is a single TCR beta chain. Its antigen is undetermined. The data are from a study of T cell responses to AZD1222 COVID-19 vaccine. Sequencing used immunoSEQ multiplex PCR; TCRdb keeps in-frame clones, though not all of them. The sample records approximately 110,000 clones, 87% being singletons. This CDR3 spans 17 amino acids. CDR1 MDHEN and CDR2 SYDVKM come from the germline V gene. V was trimmed by 2 bases and J by 0 bases, leaving 14 bases between them. Notes on the study in general: With two AZD1222 doses given, Spike-specific TCR breadth and depth both rose. At study baseline, merely five or six AZD1222 recipients were seropositive.

The input for sequencing was peripheral blood, taken 28 days after the second AZD1222 dose. The origin of this receptor is an adult who received the AZD1222 COVID-19 vaccine. The V and J genes are TRBV28 and TRBJ1-5; a possible D gene is TRBD1 (6 bases). CDR3 region: CASSLKDRTYSNQPQHF. The CDR3 nucleotides read TGTGCCAGCAGTTTAAAGGACAGAACTTATAGCAATCAGCCCCAGCATTTT.